Below, one TCR beta chain is given with its context. The antigen remains unidentified. This specimen belongs to a study of graft-versus-host responses after intestinal transplantation. Whole-study context: Grafts that recipients had were multivisceral, liver-intestinal, or isolated intestinal transplants. Study-wide results and caveats: The authors found GvH clones in recipient marrow, some appearing first in ileum or blood. Within allografts, high graft-versus-host to host-versus-graft clonal ratios were seen among patients with graft-donor T cell macrochimerism.

Generated by immunoSEQ multiplex PCR, the TCRdb table keeps only in-frame clones and is missing some. The table has about 16,000 clones, 80% to 90% seen once. CDR3 length: 13 residues. The sample in question was PBMCs, obtained approximately 15 weeks after intestinal transplant. The receptor was derived from a human patient who received an intestinal transplant, so some T cells may come from the graft donor. The chain couples TRBV21-1 to TRBJ2-2; TRBD1, the table's D call, lacks a check against the DNA. TRBV21-1 is a listed pseudogene. In DNA form, the CDR3 reads TGTGCCAGCAGCTTCCATTTCCCCGGGGAGCTGTTTTTT. Translating it yields CASSFHFPGELFF.